The clone carrying this T cell receptor (beta chain) was detected many times. The antigen is not known. Researchers prepared the TCRbeta library using unique molecular identifiers, the study reports. TCRdb re-called the PCR reads through MiXCR, storing one row per CDR3 protein. The sample has roughly 280,000 distinct CDR3 sequences; 11% are singletons. The sample comes from a study of T-cell reconstitution after alpha-beta-depleted transplantation in children. Overall study findings and caveats: Recipient T cells and thymic progenitors that survived were the source of the high TCRbeta diversity seen at day 60 in some patients. Two months or so post-transplant, alpha-beta T cells reportedly derived from several hundred expanded graft clones.

The sequencing used peripheral blood, collected 180 days after TCRalphabeta/CD19-depleted stem cell transplant. This TCR was sampled from a male patient between 2 and 10 years old who had a stem cell transplant for chronic granulomatous disease, so the T cells may come from the graft donor.

CDR3 DNA sequence: TGTGCCAGCAGCTTAGAGGGTGGACTAGCGGGAGGTGAAGAGACCCAGTACTTC. Its protein product is CASSLEGGLAGGEETQYF. The rearrangement joins TRBV11-2 to TRBJ2-5, with 14 bases aligning to TRBD2. CDR1 SGHAT and CDR2 FQNNGV come from the germline V gene. V shed 0 bases and J 3 bases; nucleotides not matched to a gene: 6. The CDR3 loop spans 18 amino acids. Looking up the rest from reference TRBV11-2 and TRBJ2-5 gives the full variable domain: EAGVAQSPRYKIIEKRQSVAFWCNPISGHATLYWYQQILGQGPKLLIQFQNNGVVDDSQLPKDRFSAERLKGVDSTLKIQPAKLEDSAVYLCASSLEGGLAGGEETQYFGPGTRLLVL.